The present TCR beta chain was sequenced within a study of control samples from healthy donors and cancer patients. Germline lookup yields CDR1 SGHTA and CDR2 FQGTGA. The CDR3 loop spans 15 amino acids. The trim removed 4 bases at V and 6 bases at J, leaving 5 bases unmatched. Using immunoSEQ multiplex PCR, the repertoire was profiled, and TCRdb retains in-frame clones only, with some absent. This sample has approximately 110,000 clones; approximately 90% occur once, and the top ten carry approximately 15%. The chain recombines TRBV7-3 with TRBJ2-1; 11 bases line up with TRBD2. The source of this sequence is a woman in her 50s in good health. The material sequenced was blood. The CDR3 loop reads CASSSEGLAANEQFF. Here the CDR3 DNA reads TGTGCCAGCAGCTCGGAGGGACTAGCGGCCAATGAGCAGTTCTTC.